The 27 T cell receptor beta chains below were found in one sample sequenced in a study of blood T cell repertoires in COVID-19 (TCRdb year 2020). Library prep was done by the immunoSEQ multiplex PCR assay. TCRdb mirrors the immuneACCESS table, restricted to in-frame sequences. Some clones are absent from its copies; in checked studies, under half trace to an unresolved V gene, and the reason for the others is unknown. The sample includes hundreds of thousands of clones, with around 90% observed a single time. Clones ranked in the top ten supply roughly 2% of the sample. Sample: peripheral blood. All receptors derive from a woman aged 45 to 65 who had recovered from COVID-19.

CDR3 sequence (DNA): TGTGCCAGCAGTTACCCGAGACTAAGACAAGCTTACGAGCAGTACTTC. It encodes CASSYPRLRQAYEQYF. J is TRBJ2-7 and V is TRBV6-2 or TRBV6-3; tentatively, D is TRBD2 (5 bases). The germline gives CDR1 MNHEY, CDR2 SVGEGT. The CDR3 runs to 16 residues. Trimming shortened V by 2 bases and J by 4 bases, and 18 bases separated the two germline ends.

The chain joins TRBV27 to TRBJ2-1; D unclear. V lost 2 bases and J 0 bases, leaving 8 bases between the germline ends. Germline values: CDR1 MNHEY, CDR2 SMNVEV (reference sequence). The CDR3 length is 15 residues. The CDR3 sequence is CASSLMSSSYNEQFF. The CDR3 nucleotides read TGTGCCAGCAGTTTAATGAGTAGCTCCTACAATGAGCAGTTCTTC.

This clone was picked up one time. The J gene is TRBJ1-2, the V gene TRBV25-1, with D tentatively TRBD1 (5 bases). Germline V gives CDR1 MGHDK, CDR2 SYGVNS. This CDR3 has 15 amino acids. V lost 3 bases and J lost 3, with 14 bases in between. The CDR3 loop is CASSDHGTGDYGYTF. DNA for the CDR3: TGTGCCAGCAGTGACCATGGGACGGGAGACTATGGCTACACCTTC.

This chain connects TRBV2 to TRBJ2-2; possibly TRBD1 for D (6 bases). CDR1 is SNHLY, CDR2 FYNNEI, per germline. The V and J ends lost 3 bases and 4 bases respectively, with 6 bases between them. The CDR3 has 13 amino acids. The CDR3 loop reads CASSEGATGELFF. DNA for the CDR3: TGTGCCAGCAGTGAGGGGGCCACCGGGGAGCTGTTTTTT.

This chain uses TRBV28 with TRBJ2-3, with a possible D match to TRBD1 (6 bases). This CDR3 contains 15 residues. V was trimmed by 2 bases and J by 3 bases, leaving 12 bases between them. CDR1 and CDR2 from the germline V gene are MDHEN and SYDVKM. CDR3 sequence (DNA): TGTGCCAGCAGTTTAGGGGGCATAGGGACAGATACGCAGTATTTT. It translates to CASSLGGIGTDTQYF.

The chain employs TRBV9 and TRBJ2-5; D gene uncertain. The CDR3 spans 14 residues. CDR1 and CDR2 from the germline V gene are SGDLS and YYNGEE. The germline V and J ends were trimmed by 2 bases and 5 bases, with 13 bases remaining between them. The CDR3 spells CASSVGLPRETQYF. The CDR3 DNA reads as TGTGCCAGCAGCGTTGGGCTACCTCGGGAGACCCAGTACTTC.

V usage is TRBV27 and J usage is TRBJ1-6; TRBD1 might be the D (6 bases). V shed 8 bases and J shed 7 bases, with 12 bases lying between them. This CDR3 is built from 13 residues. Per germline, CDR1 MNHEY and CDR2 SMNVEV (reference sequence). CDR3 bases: TGTGCCAGCCGGAACAGGGAAAATTCACCCCTCCACTTT. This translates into CASRNRENSPLHF.

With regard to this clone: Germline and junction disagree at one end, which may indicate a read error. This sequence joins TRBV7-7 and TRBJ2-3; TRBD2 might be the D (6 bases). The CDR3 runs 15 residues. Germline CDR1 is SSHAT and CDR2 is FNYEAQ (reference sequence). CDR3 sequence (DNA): TGTGCTAGCAGCCAAGGGTGGGGGGTCACAGATACGCAGTATTTT. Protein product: CASSQGWGVTDTQYF.

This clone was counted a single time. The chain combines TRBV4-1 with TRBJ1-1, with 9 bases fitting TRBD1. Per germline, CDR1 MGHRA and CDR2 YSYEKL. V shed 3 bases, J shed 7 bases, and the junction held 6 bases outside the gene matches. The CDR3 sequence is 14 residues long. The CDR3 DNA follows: TGCGCCAGCAGCCAGCGGGACAGGGCGGGTGAAGCTTTCTTT. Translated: CASSQRDRAGEAFF.

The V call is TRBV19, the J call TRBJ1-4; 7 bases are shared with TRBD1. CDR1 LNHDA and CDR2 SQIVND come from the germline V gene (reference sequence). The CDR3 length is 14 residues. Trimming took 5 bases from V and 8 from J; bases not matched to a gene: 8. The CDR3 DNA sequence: TGTGCCAGTAGTCCCACAGGGGCCAGGGAAAAACTGTTTTTT. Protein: CASSPTGAREKLFF.

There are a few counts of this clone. The chain's CDR3 is CSASLLAGRSSTDTQYF. The CDR3 DNA sequence: TGCAGTGCTAGTCTACTAGCGGGGAGGTCAAGCACAGATACGCAGTATTTT. This chain uses TRBV20-1 with TRBJ2-3; 10 nucleotides align to TRBD2. The trim removed 3 bases at V and 0 bases at J, leaving 9 bases unmatched. CDR3 size: 17 residues. Germline CDR1 DFQATT, CDR2 SNEGSKA (reference sequence).

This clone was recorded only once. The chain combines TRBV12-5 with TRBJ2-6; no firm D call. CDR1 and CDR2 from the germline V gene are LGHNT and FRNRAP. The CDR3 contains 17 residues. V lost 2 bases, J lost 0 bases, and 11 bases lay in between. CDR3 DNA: TGTGCTAGTGGTTTGTTGGGCCCAGGCTCTGGGGCCAACGTCCTGACTTTC. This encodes CASGLLGPGSGANVLTF.

CDR3 nucleotides: TGTGCCAGCAGCGTAAGCGGGAGATCCGGAGAGACCCAGTACTTC. Its protein is CASSVSGRSGETQYF. The chain links TRBV9 to TRBJ2-5; 8 bases fit TRBD2. Germline V gene data show CDR1 as SGDLS and CDR2 as YYNGEE. The CDR3 covers 15 residues. V lost 1 base and J lost 4; bases outside the gene matches: 6.

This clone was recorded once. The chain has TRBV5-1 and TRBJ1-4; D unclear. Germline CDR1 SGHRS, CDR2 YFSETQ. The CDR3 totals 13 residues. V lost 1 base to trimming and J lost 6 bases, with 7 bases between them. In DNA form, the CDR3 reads TGCGCCAGCAGCTTGAGGCTAGATGAAAAACTGTTTTTT. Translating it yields CASSLRLDEKLFF.

Here the CDR3 DNA reads TGTGCCAGCTCACCGTCAAGGGGATTACAGCCCCAGCATTTT. This translates into CASSPSRGLQPQHF. The chain employs TRBV18 and TRBJ1-5; possible D gene TRBD1, 5 bases. The CDR3 extends over 14 amino acids. Trimming shortened V by 3 bases and J by 7 bases, and 13 bases separated the two germline ends. CDR1 and CDR2 (germline): KGHSH, LQKENI.

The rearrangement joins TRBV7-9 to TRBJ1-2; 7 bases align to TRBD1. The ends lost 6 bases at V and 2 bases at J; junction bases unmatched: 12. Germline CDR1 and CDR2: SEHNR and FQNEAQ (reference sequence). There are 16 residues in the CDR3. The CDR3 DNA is TGTGCCAGCAGGCCTCTTATGACAGGGTCGAACTATGGCTACACCTTC. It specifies CASRPLMTGSNYGYTF.

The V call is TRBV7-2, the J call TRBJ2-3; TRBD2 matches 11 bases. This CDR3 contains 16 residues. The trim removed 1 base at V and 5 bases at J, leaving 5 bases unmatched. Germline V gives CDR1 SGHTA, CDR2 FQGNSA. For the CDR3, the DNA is TGTGCCAGCAGCTTAGGGCTAGCGGGGGGTTTAGATACGCAGTATTTT. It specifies CASSLGLAGGLDTQYF.

CDR3 bases: TGTGCCAGCTCACCCGGACAGGATACCGAAGCTTTCTTT. Translation: CASSPGQDTEAFF. The chain joins TRBV18 to TRBJ1-1, with TRBD1 matching over 7 bases. This CDR3 has 13 residues. Germline V gene data show CDR1 as KGHSH and CDR2 as LQKENI. Trimming removed 3 bases from V and 8 bases from J; junction bases left unmatched: 6.

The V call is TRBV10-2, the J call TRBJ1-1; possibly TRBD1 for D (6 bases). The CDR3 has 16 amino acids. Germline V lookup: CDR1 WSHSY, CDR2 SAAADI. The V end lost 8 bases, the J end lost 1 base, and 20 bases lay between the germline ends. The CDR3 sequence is CASGWTANAGNTEAFF. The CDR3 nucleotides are TGCGCCAGCGGGTGGACAGCCAATGCGGGGAACACTGAAGCTTTCTTT.

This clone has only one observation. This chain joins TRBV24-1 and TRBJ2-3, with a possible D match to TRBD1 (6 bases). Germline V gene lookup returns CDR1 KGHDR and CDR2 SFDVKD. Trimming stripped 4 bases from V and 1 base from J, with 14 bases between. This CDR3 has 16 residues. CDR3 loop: CATSDLQGVGTDTQYF. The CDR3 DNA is TGTGCCACCAGTGACCTACAGGGTGTGGGCACAGATACGCAGTATTTT.

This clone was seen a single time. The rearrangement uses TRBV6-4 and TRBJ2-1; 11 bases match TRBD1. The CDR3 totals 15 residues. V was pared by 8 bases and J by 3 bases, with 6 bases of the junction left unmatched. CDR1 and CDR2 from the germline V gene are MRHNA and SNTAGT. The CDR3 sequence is CASAPGQGDYNEQFF. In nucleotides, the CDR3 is TGTGCCAGCGCCCCGGGACAGGGGGACTACAATGAGCAGTTCTTC.

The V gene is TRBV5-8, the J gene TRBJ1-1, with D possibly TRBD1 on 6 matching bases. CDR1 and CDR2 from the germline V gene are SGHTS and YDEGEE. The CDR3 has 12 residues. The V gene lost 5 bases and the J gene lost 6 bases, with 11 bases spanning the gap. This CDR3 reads CASRTGWAEAFF. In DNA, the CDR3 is TGTGCCAGCAGGACAGGTTGGGCTGAAGCTTTCTTT.

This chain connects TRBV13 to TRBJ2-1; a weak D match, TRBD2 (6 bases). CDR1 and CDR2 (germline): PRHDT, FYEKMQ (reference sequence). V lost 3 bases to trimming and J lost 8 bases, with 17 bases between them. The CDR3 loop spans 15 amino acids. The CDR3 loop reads CASSFMEYSGYEQFF. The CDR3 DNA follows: TGTGCCAGCAGCTTCATGGAGTATAGCGGCTATGAGCAGTTCTTC.

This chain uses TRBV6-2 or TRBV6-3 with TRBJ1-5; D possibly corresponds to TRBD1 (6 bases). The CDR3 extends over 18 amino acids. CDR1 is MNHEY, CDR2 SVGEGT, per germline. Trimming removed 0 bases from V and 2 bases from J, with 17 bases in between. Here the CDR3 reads CASSYSPARGFGNQPQHF. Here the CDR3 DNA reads TGTGCCAGCAGTTACTCGCCGGCCAGGGGATTTGGCAATCAGCCCCAGCATTTT.

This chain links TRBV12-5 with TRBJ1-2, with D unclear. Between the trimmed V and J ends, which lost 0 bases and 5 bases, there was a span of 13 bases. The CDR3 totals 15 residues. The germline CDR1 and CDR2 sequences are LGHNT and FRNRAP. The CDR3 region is CASGLVQSPRYGYTF. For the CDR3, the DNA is TGTGCTAGTGGTTTGGTACAGTCCCCGAGATATGGCTACACCTTC. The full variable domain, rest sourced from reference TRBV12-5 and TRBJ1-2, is DARVTQTPRHKVTEMGQEVTMRCQPILGHNTVFWYRQTMMQGLELLAYFRNRAPLDDSGMPKDRFSAEMPDATLATLKIQPSEPRDSAVYFCASGLVQSPRYGYTFGSGTRLTVV.

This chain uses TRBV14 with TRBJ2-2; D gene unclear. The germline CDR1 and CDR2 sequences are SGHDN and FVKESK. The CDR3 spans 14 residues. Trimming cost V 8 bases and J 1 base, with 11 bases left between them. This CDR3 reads CASALNLNTGELFF. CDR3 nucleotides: TGTGCCAGCGCTCTAAACCTGAACACCGGGGAGCTGTTTTTT.

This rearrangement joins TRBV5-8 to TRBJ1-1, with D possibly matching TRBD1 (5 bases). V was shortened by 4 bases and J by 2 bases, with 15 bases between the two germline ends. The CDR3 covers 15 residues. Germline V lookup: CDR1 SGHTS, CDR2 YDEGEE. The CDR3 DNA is TGTGCCAGCAGCCCGGGTTGGAGGGGAAACACTGAAGCTTTCTTT. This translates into CASSPGWRGNTEAFF. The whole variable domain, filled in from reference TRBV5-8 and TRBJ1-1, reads EAGVTQSPTHLIKTRGQQATLRCSPISGHTSVYWYQQALGLGLQFLLWYDEGEERNRGNFPPRFSGRQFPNYSSELNVNALELEDSALYLCASSPGWRGNTEAFFGQGTRLTVV.